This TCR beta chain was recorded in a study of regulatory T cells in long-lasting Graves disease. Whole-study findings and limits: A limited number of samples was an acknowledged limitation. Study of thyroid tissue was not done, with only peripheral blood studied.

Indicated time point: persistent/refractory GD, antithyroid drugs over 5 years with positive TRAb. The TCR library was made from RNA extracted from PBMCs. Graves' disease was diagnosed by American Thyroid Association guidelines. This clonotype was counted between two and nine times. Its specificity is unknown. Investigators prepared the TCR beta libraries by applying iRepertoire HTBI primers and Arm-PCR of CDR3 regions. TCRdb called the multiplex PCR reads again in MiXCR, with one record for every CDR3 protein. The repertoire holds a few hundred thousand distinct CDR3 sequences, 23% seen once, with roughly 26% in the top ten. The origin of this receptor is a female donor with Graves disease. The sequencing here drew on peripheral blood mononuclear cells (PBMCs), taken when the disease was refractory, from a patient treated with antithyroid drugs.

CDR3: CASSRPRDTDEKLFF. The DNA for the CDR3 is TGTGCCAGCAGCCGTCCCCGGGACACGGATGAAAAACTGTTTTTT. V is TRBV6-1 and J is TRBJ1-4; maybe TRBD1 (6 bases). V gave up 6 bases and J gave up 6 bases, with 17 bases separating them. Germline assignment: CDR1 MNHNS and CDR2 SASEGT. This CDR3 region has 15 residues.